This TCR beta chain appears in the sequencing data of a study of blood T cells in healthy people across ages. CDR1 is DFQATT and CDR2 is SNEGSKA in the germline V gene (reference sequence). Trimming removed 6 bases from V and 4 bases from J, with 24 bases in between. CDR3 length: 16 residues. For the second PCR, which ran for roughly 6 to 11 cycles, a sample-barcoded 5' primer and a J-beta primer mix were used. Each CDR3 protein gets one entry after TCRdb re-called the 5' RACE reads with MiXCR. The data show 780,000 or so distinct CDR3 sequences, roughly 25% seen once. This sample was also put to use in a study of T cells of mothers and their children. As that report states: With the M1S primer of the second PCR, sample barcodes and 2-4 random nucleotides were added. Every mother produced more than 8 million TCR beta CDR3 reads, whereas every child provided 2.5 million to 3.5 million. The overlap seen between related mothers and children slightly exceeded that of unrelated pairs, though not significantly.

This chain joins TRBV20-1 and TRBJ1-2, with a tentative D call TRBD1 (5 bases). Sequencing input: blood. The sequence derives from a boy aged 10-17 years in good health. The DNA for the CDR3 is TGCAGTGCCATCCCCTCCTCGGAGGGGAGGGTCTATGGCTACACCTTC. This encodes CSAIPSSEGRVYGYTF.